The sequence of this T cell receptor (beta chain) was determined in a study of T cells in Graves' hyperthyroidism and ophthalmopathy. No ophthalmopathy progression within 18 months constituted stable Graves' hyperthyroidism. The study left out patients who had uncontrolled infection, other autoimmune disease, pregnancy or lactation. Amplified TCR beta CDR3 regions came from RNA transcripts. The TCR CDR3 first-round RT-PCR relied on the HTBI primer set. TCRdb fed the multiplex PCR reads into MiXCR, producing one record per CDR3 protein. Of around 540,000 distinct CDR3 sequences listed, more than 45% are singletons. The TCR was taken from a woman under 30 with Graves' hyperthyroidism. Sequencing input: peripheral blood or thyroid tissue (not recorded which).

The chain's CDR3 is CASSLLSRGQTQYF. CDR3 DNA sequence: TGTGCCAGCAGCTTATTATCCAGGGGTCAGACCCAGTACTTC. This sequence joins TRBV7-9 and TRBJ2-5; D is possibly TRBD1 (6 bases). The CDR3 covers 14 residues. Per germline, CDR1 SEHNR and CDR2 FQNEAQ (reference sequence). V was trimmed by 2 bases and J by 6 bases, leaving 13 bases between them.